One TCR beta chain is described in this entry. This specimen belongs to a study of identical twins. Each CDR3 protein is one row after TCRdb ran MiXCR on the 5' RACE reads. Here the sample spans roughly 1,500,000 distinct CDR3 sequences, roughly 35% being singletons. Input material: cord blood. This TCR was recovered from a newborn girl in good health.

CDR3 DNA: TGTGCCAGCAGTGGTGCCGTTATTAGAAGACAGCCCCAGCATTTT. Amino acid sequence: CASSGAVIRRQPQHF. V usage is TRBV2 and J usage is TRBJ1-5; D uncertain. Per germline, CDR1 SNHLY and CDR2 FYNNEI. Trimming removed 4 bases at V and 7 bases at J, with 17 bases between. The CDR3 loop spans 15 amino acids.